The rows below give T cell receptor beta chains drawn from one sample of a study of T cell changes during pregnancy in multiple sclerosis. Only in-frame clones appear in the TCRdb table, and some are missing; sequencing was by immunoSEQ multiplex PCR. Of under 45,000 clones in the sample, 90% were seen once. The source material was CD8+ T cells from peripheral blood mononuclear cells, sampled in the third trimester of pregnancy. These receptors were obtained from a female donor with multiple sclerosis, enrolled in a pregnancy study. Each CDR3 is given with its conserved first and last residue. The order of the fields is CDR3 length, J gene, V gene, clone size, D gene, CDR3 protein, CDR3 DNA. The D gene is left open where the match is weak. Only some rows state a clone size, as once, few, many or a class for expanded clones.

CDR3 length: 14
J gene: TRBJ1-1
V gene: TRBV5-6
clone size: -
D gene: -
CDR3 protein: CASKRAKRNTEAFF
CDR3 DNA: TGTGCCAGCAAGCGAGCCAAAAGGAACACTGAAGCTTTCTTT

CDR3 length: 16
J gene: TRBJ1-2
V gene: TRBV28
clone size: -
D gene: TRBD1
CDR3 protein: CASSLYPGQASYGYTF
CDR3 DNA: TGTGCCAGCAGTTTATATCCGGGACAGGCCTCCTATGGCTACACCTTC

CDR3 length: 15
J gene: TRBJ2-1
V gene: TRBV28
clone size: -
D gene: -
CDR3 protein: CASSLSGSSYNEQFF
CDR3 DNA: TGTGCCAGCAGCCTTAGCGGTAGCTCCTACAATGAGCAGTTCTTC

CDR3 length: 15
J gene: TRBJ2-7
V gene: TRBV11-2
clone size: -
D gene: TRBD2
CDR3 protein: CASSSKTSGSDEQYF
CDR3 DNA: TGTGCCAGCAGCTCCAAGACTAGCGGGAGTGACGAGCAGTACTTC

CDR3 length: 15
J gene: TRBJ2-7
V gene: TRBV19
clone size: -
D gene: TRBD1
CDR3 protein: CASSTDREGSDEQYF
CDR3 DNA: TGTGCCAGTAGTACCGACAGGGAAGGTTCGGACGAGCAGTACTTC

CDR3 length: 14
J gene: TRBJ1-4
V gene: TRBV15
clone size: -
D gene: TRBD1
CDR3 protein: CATSGRGMGEKLFF
CDR3 DNA: TGTGCCACCAGCGGCAGGGGGATGGGGGAAAAACTGTTTTTT

CDR3 length: 14
J gene: TRBJ2-5
V gene: TRBV7-2
clone size: -
D gene: TRBD2
CDR3 protein: CASSFTGGQETQYF
CDR3 DNA: TGTGCCAGCAGCTTTACGGGGGGCCAAGAGACCCAGTACTTC

CDR3 length: 14
J gene: TRBJ1-5
V gene: TRBV6-1
clone size: -
D gene: TRBD1
CDR3 protein: CASSSLQGDRPQHF
CDR3 DNA: TGTGCCAGCAGCAGTCTCCAGGGGGATCGGCCCCAGCATTTT

CDR3 length: 15
J gene: TRBJ1-1
V gene: TRBV2
clone size: -
D gene: TRBD1
CDR3 protein: CASSEGTGLRAEAFF
CDR3 DNA: TGTGCCAGCAGTGAAGGGACAGGGCTTCGGGCTGAAGCTTTCTTT

CDR3 length: 15
J gene: TRBJ2-2
V gene: TRBV12-5
clone size: -
D gene: -
CDR3 protein: CASGAAETRTGELFF
CDR3 DNA: TGTGCTAGTGGTGCAGCGGAGACACGGACCGGGGAGCTGTTTTTT

CDR3 length: 16
J gene: TRBJ2-5
V gene: TRBV9
clone size: -
D gene: -
CDR3 protein: CASVIARGVKQETQYF
CDR3 DNA: TGTGCCAGCGTAATCGCCCGCGGGGTGAAACAAGAGACCCAGTACTTC

CDR3 length: 14
J gene: TRBJ2-1
V gene: TRBV13
clone size: -
D gene: -
CDR3 protein: CASSPQTRLHEQFF
CDR3 DNA: TGTGCCAGCAGCCCCCAAACTAGACTTCATGAGCAGTTCTTC

CDR3 length: 13
J gene: TRBJ1-5
V gene: TRBV28
clone size: -
D gene: -
CDR3 protein: CASRIDSNQPQHF
CDR3 DNA: TGTGCCAGCAGAATAGATAGCAATCAGCCCCAGCATTTT

CDR3 length: 14
J gene: TRBJ1-1
V gene: TRBV5-8
clone size: once
D gene: TRBD1
CDR3 protein: CASSFTGGNTEAFF
CDR3 DNA: TGTGCCAGCAGCTTTACAGGGGGGAACACTGAAGCTTTCTTT

CDR3 length: 16
J gene: TRBJ2-7
V gene: TRBV4-3
clone size: -
D gene: TRBD1
CDR3 protein: CASSQSLNRGPYEQYF
CDR3 DNA: TGCGCCAGCAGCCAATCTCTAAACAGGGGCCCTTACGAGCAGTACTTC

CDR3 length: 16
J gene: TRBJ2-2
V gene: TRBV6-4
clone size: -
D gene: -
CDR3 protein: CASSDKDGGEGGELFF
CDR3 DNA: TGTGCCAGCAGTGACAAGGATGGAGGGGAAGGCGGGGAGCTGTTTTTT

CDR3 length: 15
J gene: TRBJ2-7
V gene: TRBV28
clone size: -
D gene: -
CDR3 protein: CASSLKVYGSYEQYF
CDR3 DNA: TGTGCCAGCAGTTTAAAGGTTTATGGGAGCTACGAGCAGTACTTC

CDR3 length: 13
J gene: TRBJ2-7
V gene: TRBV29-1
clone size: -
D gene: -
CDR3 protein: CSGRGSSPYEQYF
CDR3 DNA: TGCAGCGGGAGGGGCAGTTCGCCCTACGAGCAGTACTTC

CDR3 length: 16
J gene: TRBJ2-1
V gene: TRBV7-6
clone size: -
D gene: TRBD2
CDR3 protein: CASSPYLAGEGDEQFF
CDR3 DNA: TGTGCCAGCAGCCCGTATCTAGCGGGAGAAGGAGATGAGCAGTTCTTC

CDR3 length: 15
J gene: TRBJ2-3
V gene: TRBV11-3
clone size: -
D gene: TRBD2
CDR3 protein: CASSPAGASTDTQYF
CDR3 DNA: TGTGCCAGCAGTCCCGCGGGAGCTAGCACAGATACGCAGTATTTT

CDR3 length: 12
J gene: TRBJ2-1
V gene: TRBV10-3
clone size: -
D gene: TRBD2
CDR3 protein: CAIVSSGNEQFF
CDR3 DNA: TGTGCCATCGTAAGTAGCGGGAATGAGCAGTTCTTC

CDR3 length: 15
J gene: TRBJ2-3
V gene: TRBV6-5
clone size: -
D gene: TRBD1
CDR3 protein: CASSYGQGATDTQYF
CDR3 DNA: TGTGCCAGCAGTTACGGACAGGGGGCCACAGATACGCAGTATTTT

CDR3 length: 16
J gene: TRBJ2-1
V gene: TRBV6-4
clone size: -
D gene: TRBD2
CDR3 protein: CASSVDPAGLRDEQFF
CDR3 DNA: TGTGCCAGCAGTGTAGACCCAGCGGGACTACGGGATGAGCAGTTCTTC

CDR3 length: 15
J gene: TRBJ1-4
V gene: TRBV6-5
clone size: -
D gene: -
CDR3 protein: CASSYSRETNEKLFF
CDR3 DNA: TGTGCCAGCAGTTACTCGAGGGAGACTAATGAAAAACTGTTTTTT

CDR3 length: 13
J gene: TRBJ2-1
V gene: TRBV5-6
clone size: once
D gene: -
CDR3 protein: CASSLRYLDEQFF
CDR3 DNA: TGTGCCAGCAGCTTGCGGTATTTAGATGAGCAGTTCTTC

CDR3 length: 14
J gene: TRBJ2-7
V gene: TRBV7-9
clone size: few
D gene: TRBD1
CDR3 protein: CASSLGARGLEEYF
CDR3 DNA: TGTGCCAGCAGCTTAGGGGCCAGGGGGCTTGAAGAGTACTTC

CDR3 length: 14
J gene: TRBJ2-3
V gene: TRBV7-3
clone size: -
D gene: TRBD1
CDR3 protein: CASSQSQGDGTQYF
CDR3 DNA: TGTGCCAGCAGCCAATCCCAGGGGGATGGTACGCAGTATTTT

CDR3 length: 12
J gene: TRBJ1-1
V gene: TRBV2
clone size: -
D gene: -
CDR3 protein: CASSDGWEKAFF
CDR3 DNA: TGTGCCAGCAGTGATGGTTGGGAGAAAGCTTTCTTT

CDR3 length: 16
J gene: TRBJ2-6
V gene: TRBV4-1
clone size: -
D gene: -
CDR3 protein: CASSQDSSSGANVLTF
CDR3 DNA: TGCGCCAGCAGCCAAGATTCCTCCTCTGGGGCCAACGTCCTGACTTTC

CDR3 length: 15
J gene: TRBJ2-3
V gene: TRBV19
clone size: -
D gene: TRBD2
CDR3 protein: CASTERGGWADTQYF
CDR3 DNA: TGTGCCAGTACAGAGCGGGGGGGCTGGGCAGATACGCAGTATTTT

CDR3 length: 14
J gene: TRBJ2-7
V gene: TRBV6-1
clone size: few
D gene: TRBD2
CDR3 protein: CASSERGLSYEQYF
CDR3 DNA: TGTGCCAGCAGTGAAAGGGGACTATCCTACGAGCAGTACTTC

CDR3 length: 14
J gene: TRBJ2-5
V gene: TRBV28
clone size: -
D gene: TRBD1
CDR3 protein: CASSPGTGEETQYF
CDR3 DNA: TGTGCCAGCAGTCCCGGGACAGGGGAAGAGACCCAGTACTTC

CDR3 length: 17
J gene: TRBJ2-7
V gene: TRBV4-2
clone size: -
D gene: TRBD2
CDR3 protein: CASSQDLLREGGVEQYF
CDR3 DNA: TGTGCCAGCAGCCAAGATCTTCTCCGGGAGGGCGGGGTCGAGCAGTACTTC

CDR3 length: 17
J gene: TRBJ2-2
V gene: TRBV7-9
clone size: -
D gene: TRBD1
CDR3 protein: CASSLEVGQGVVGELFF
CDR3 DNA: TGTGCCAGCAGCTTAGAAGTGGGACAGGGGGTCGTCGGGGAGCTGTTTTTT

CDR3 length: 13
J gene: TRBJ1-1
V gene: TRBV4-2
clone size: -
D gene: TRBD1
CDR3 protein: CASSQGQGTEAFF
CDR3 DNA: TGTGCCAGCAGCCAGGGACAGGGCACTGAAGCTTTCTTT

CDR3 length: 15
J gene: TRBJ1-4
V gene: TRBV9
clone size: -
D gene: -
CDR3 protein: CASSVDRGGSEKLFF
CDR3 DNA: TGTGCCAGCAGCGTAGATCGGGGAGGGAGCGAAAAACTGTTTTTT

CDR3 length: 12
J gene: TRBJ1-1
V gene: TRBV7-8
clone size: -
D gene: -
CDR3 protein: CASSLAEGEAFF
CDR3 DNA: TGTGCCAGCAGCTTAGCGGAGGGGGAAGCTTTCTTT

CDR3 length: 15
J gene: TRBJ1-1
V gene: TRBV18
clone size: once
D gene: -
CDR3 protein: CASSPPPGEGSAAFF
CDR3 DNA: TGTGCCAGCTCACCACCCCCCGGGGAGGGCTCGGCGGCTTTCTTT

CDR3 length: 14
J gene: TRBJ1-2
V gene: TRBV7-9
clone size: -
D gene: -
CDR3 protein: CASSFGEANYGYTF
CDR3 DNA: TGTGCCAGCAGCTTCGGGGAAGCTAACTATGGCTACACCTTC

CDR3 length: 14
J gene: TRBJ2-7
V gene: TRBV7-3
clone size: once
D gene: TRBD1
CDR3 protein: CASSLTGGGDEQYF
CDR3 DNA: TGTGCCAGCAGCTTGACAGGGGGCGGCGACGAGCAGTACTTC

CDR3 length: 13
J gene: TRBJ2-7
V gene: TRBV27
clone size: -
D gene: TRBD2
CDR3 protein: CASFGTSGYEQYF
CDR3 DNA: TGTGCCAGCTTCGGGACTAGCGGCTACGAGCAGTACTTC

CDR3 length: 16
J gene: TRBJ2-7
V gene: TRBV7-8
clone size: -
D gene: -
CDR3 protein: CASSTLGPEGGYEQYF
CDR3 DNA: TGTGCCAGCAGCACCCTCGGCCCGGAGGGAGGCTACGAGCAGTACTTC

CDR3 length: 15
J gene: TRBJ2-1
V gene: TRBV5-4
clone size: -
D gene: TRBD1
CDR3 protein: CASSLAVRGRNEQFF
CDR3 DNA: TGTGCCAGCAGCTTGGCCGTCAGGGGGCGGAATGAGCAGTTCTTC